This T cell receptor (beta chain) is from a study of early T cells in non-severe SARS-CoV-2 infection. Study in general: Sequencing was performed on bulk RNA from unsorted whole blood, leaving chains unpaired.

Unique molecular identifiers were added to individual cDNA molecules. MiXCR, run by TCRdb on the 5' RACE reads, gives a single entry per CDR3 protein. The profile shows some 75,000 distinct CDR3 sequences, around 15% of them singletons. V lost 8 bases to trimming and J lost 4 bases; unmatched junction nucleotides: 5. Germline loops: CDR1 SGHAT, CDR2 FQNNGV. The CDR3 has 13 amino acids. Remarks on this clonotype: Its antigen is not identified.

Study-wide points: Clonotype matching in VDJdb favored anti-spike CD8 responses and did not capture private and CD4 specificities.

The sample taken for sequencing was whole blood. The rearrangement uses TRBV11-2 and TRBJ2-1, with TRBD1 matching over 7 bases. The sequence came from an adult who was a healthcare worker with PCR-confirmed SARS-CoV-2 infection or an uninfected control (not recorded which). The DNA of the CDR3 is TGTGCCAGCCGGGACAGACCTTACAATGAGCAGTTCTTC. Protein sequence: CASRDRPYNEQFF.